The 17 T cell receptor beta chains below come from one sample, sequenced in a study of T cell responses to AZD1222 COVID-19 vaccine. Using immunoSEQ multiplex PCR, the repertoire was profiled, and TCRdb retains in-frame clones only, with some absent. This sample has 99,000 or so clones, with approximately 92% found just once. Sequencing was performed on peripheral blood, taken 28 days after the second AZD1222 dose. All receptors derive from an adult who received the AZD1222 COVID-19 vaccine.

Here the CDR3 reads CASSFDRGPNGELFF. The CDR3 nucleotides are TGTGCCAGCAGCTTCGACAGGGGGCCGAACGGGGAGCTGTTTTTT. The chain uses TRBV7-9 and TRBJ2-2; 10 nucleotides agree with TRBD1. The CDR3 loop spans 15 amino acids. J gave up 7 bases and V 3 bases, and 5 bases lay outside the gene matches. Germline assignment: CDR1 SEHNR and CDR2 FQNEAQ (reference sequence).

This chain uses TRBV13 with TRBJ1-4, with D perhaps TRBD1 (5 bases). Germline assignment: CDR1 PRHDT and CDR2 FYEKMQ (reference sequence). The CDR3 has 15 residues. V was trimmed by 1 base and J by 8 bases, leaving 14 bases between them. The CDR3 coding sequence is TGTGCCAGCAGCTTAGTAGGGCAGGGTAGCGAAAAACTGTTTTTT. Translating it yields CASSLVGQGSEKLFF.

The DNA for the CDR3 is TGTGCCATCAGTCAGTTTGCAGGGGGCGAGCAGCCCCAGCATTTT. This gives the protein CAISQFAGGEQPQHF. V gene TRBV10-3 combines with J gene TRBJ1-5; 8 nucleotides line up with TRBD1. The junction had 10 bases not matched to a gene; V was cut back by 5 bases and J by 7 bases. Germline lookup yields CDR1 ENHRY and CDR2 SYGVKD. The CDR3 runs 15 residues.

The chain uses TRBV2 and TRBJ2-1; D remains ambiguous. CDR1 is SNHLY, CDR2 FYNNEI, per germline. The V end was cut by 2 bases, the J end by 6 bases, with 5 bases between. The CDR3 has 12 amino acids. In DNA form, the CDR3 reads TGTGCCAGCAGTGAACGTGGCAATGAGCAGTTCTTC. Encoded protein: CASSERGNEQFF.

The rearrangement joins TRBV7-2 to TRBJ2-4, with D perhaps being TRBD1 or TRBD2 (5 bases each). The CDR3 sequence is 14 residues long. Trimming left V 2 bases short and J 7 bases short, with 12 bases between. The V gene's germline CDR1 is SGHTA and CDR2 FQGNSA. The CDR3 protein is CASSLTEGSNIQYF. CDR3 nucleotides: TGTGCCAGCAGCTTAACAGAGGGGAGTAACATTCAGTACTTC.

The CDR3 coding sequence is TGCGCCAGCAGCTTGGGGGAGATGATCACCGGGGAGCTGTTTTTT. Its protein is CASSLGEMITGELFF. V gene TRBV5-1 combines with J gene TRBJ2-2; TRBD2 might be the D (5 bases). V was pared by 0 bases and J by 4 bases, with 10 bases between. This CDR3 has 15 amino acids. Per germline, CDR1 SGHRS and CDR2 YFSETQ.

The CDR3 reads CASSTGQFWGYTF. DNA for the CDR3: TGTGCCAGCAGTACGGGACAGTTTTGGGGCTACACCTTC. This chain connects TRBV27 to TRBJ1-2, with 7 bases that match TRBD1. J gave up 8 bases and V 5 bases, and 8 bases lay outside the gene matches. The CDR3 contains 13 residues. Germline V gene sequence: CDR1 MNHEY, CDR2 SMNVEV (reference sequence).

The rearrangement links TRBV18 to TRBJ2-3, with no clear D. The CDR3 totals 14 residues. The germline V gene encodes CDR1 KGHSH and CDR2 LQKENI. V was cut by 2 bases and J by 0 bases, with 6 bases left in between. The DNA of the CDR3 is TGTGCCAGCTCACCAAGGCCCAGCACAGATACGCAGTATTTT. Residues: CASSPRPSTDTQYF.

The chain combines TRBV27 with TRBJ2-7; TRBD2 aligns across 7 bases. V was pared by 2 bases and J by 2 bases, with 6 bases of the junction left unmatched. Germline assignment: CDR1 MNHEY and CDR2 SMNVEV (reference sequence). The CDR3 is 15 residues long. The CDR3 nucleotides are TGTGCCAGCAGTTTAGTCGGACTAGGGACCTACGAGCAGTACTTC. Its protein is CASSLVGLGTYEQYF.

This chain uses TRBV27 with TRBJ1-2, with a possible D match to TRBD1 (6 bases). Trimming removed 3 bases at V and 4 bases at J, with 9 bases between. The CDR3 covers 13 residues. The V gene's germline CDR1 is MNHEY and CDR2 SMNVEV (reference sequence). The CDR3 loop reads CASSLTGLYGYTF. Here the CDR3 DNA reads TGTGCCAGCAGTTTGACAGGACTCTATGGCTACACCTTC.

The chain has TRBV7-2 and TRBJ2-7; 11 positions match TRBD2. Germline loops: CDR1 SGHTA, CDR2 FQGNSA. V gave up 5 bases and J gave up 4 bases; unmatched junction bases: 10. The CDR3 covers 16 residues. The CDR3 DNA follows: TGTGCCAGCAGCAAAATAGCGGGAGGGTTTTCGTACGAGCAGTACTTC. Its protein product is CASSKIAGGFSYEQYF.

The rearrangement links TRBV6-5 to TRBJ1-2; TRBD1 is a possible D gene (5 bases). CDR1 is MNHEY and CDR2 is SVGAGI in the germline V gene. This CDR3 is 12 amino acids long. V was pared by 6 bases and J by 8 bases, with 13 bases between. CDR3: CASSRDYRGYTF. The CDR3 coding sequence is TGTGCCAGCAGCCGCGACTACAGGGGCTACACCTTC.

This chain uses TRBV4-1 with TRBJ1-1; 7 nucleotides line up with TRBD1. CDR3 length equals 17 residues. Germline V gene lookup returns CDR1 MGHRA and CDR2 YSYEKL. V lost 0 bases, J lost 0 bases, and 7 bases stayed unmatched. The CDR3 is CASSQEYRGRMNTEAFF. CDR3 nucleotides: TGCGCCAGCAGCCAAGAGTACAGGGGTAGAATGAACACTGAAGCTTTCTTT.

The chain is built from TRBV19 and TRBJ2-5; D gene unclear. Germline-derived CDR1 and CDR2 are LNHDA and SQIVND (reference sequence). This CDR3 has 16 residues. Trimming cost V 5 bases and J 8 bases, with 24 bases left between them. The CDR3 DNA sequence: TGTGCCAGTAGTGACCCGTCAGGCGGAAGGGCCCGCACCCAGTACTTC. Translation: CASSDPSGGRARTQYF.

The chain recombines TRBV6-2 or TRBV6-3 with TRBJ2-5; possible D gene TRBD1, 6 bases. The germline V and J ends were trimmed by 3 bases and 4 bases, with 18 bases remaining between them. The CDR3 runs 16 residues. Germline loops: CDR1 MNHEY, CDR2 SVGEGT. This CDR3 is CASSYITGKARETQYF. CDR3 DNA: TGTGCCAGCAGTTATATCACAGGGAAGGCCCGAGAGACCCAGTACTTC.

This sequence joins TRBV19 and TRBJ2-3, with D maybe TRBD2 (6 bases). Germline V lookup: CDR1 LNHDA, CDR2 SQIVND (reference sequence). Trimming left V 3 bases short and J 6 bases short, with 10 bases between. This CDR3 is 13 amino acids long. As DNA, the CDR3 is TGTGCCAGTAGTATGGGACTGGGGGATACGCAGTATTTT. Amino acids: CASSMGLGDTQYF.

J is TRBJ2-7 and V is TRBV28; the D is unclear. This CDR3 contains 15 residues. Germline-derived CDR1 and CDR2 are MDHEN and SYDVKM. V dropped 7 bases and J dropped 3 bases, with 19 bases sitting between them. The CDR3 nucleotides read TGTGCCAGCATGGACGTGGGCCGTTACGGCTACGAGCAGTACTTC. It is translated as CASMDVGRYGYEQYF.